Sequencing of this TCR beta chain was carried out in a study of vaccination effects on CD4 cells after COVID-19. Study outcomes and limitations: Few convalescent patients were studied, and early post-infection samples were lacking. Pronounced clonal contraction occurred in clones induced by infection and by vaccine late after vaccination.

Some clones are missing from TCRdb's copy, which holds only in-frame ones; the method was immunoSEQ multiplex PCR. The sample comprises around 50,000 clones, approximately 70% of which are singletons, and roughly 6% rests with the top ten. This clone was recorded once. Its antigen remains unknown. Isolating CD4+ T cells followed approximately 10 days of culture. None of the vaccinated had previously contracted SARS-CoV-2, and their nucleocapsid antibodies tested negative. Half the medium was replaced with IL-2 medium on days 3 and 7. In germline, CDR1 is SEHNR, CDR2 FQNEAQ (reference sequence). Trimming took off 1 base at V and 5 bases at J, with 16 bases between the two ends. This CDR3 is built from 16 residues.

Sequencing was performed on CD4+ T cells from PBMCs cultured without peptide, taken before COVID-19 vaccination. The origin of this receptor is a human donor who received a COVID-19 vaccine. This chain connects TRBV7-9 to TRBJ2-3, with a tentative D call TRBD2 (7 bases). CDR3 region: CASSLEGGAGGDTQYF. DNA of the CDR3: TGTGCCAGCAGCTTAGAAGGGGGGGCCGGAGGAGATACGCAGTATTTT.